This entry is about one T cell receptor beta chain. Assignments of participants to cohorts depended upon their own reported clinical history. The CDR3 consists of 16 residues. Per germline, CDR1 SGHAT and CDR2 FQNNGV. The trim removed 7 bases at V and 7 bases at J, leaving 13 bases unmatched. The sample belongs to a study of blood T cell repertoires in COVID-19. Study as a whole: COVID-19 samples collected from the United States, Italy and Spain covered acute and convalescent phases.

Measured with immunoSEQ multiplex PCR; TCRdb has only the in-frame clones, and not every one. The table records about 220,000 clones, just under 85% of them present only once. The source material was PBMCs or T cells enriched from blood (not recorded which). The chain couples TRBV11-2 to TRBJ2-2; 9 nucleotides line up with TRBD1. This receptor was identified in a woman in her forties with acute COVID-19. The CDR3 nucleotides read TGTGCCAGCACCAAAGGGACAGGGCGGACGGGCGGGGAGCTGTTTTTT. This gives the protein CASTKGTGRTGGELFF.